The next 10 T cell receptor beta chains were all read from a single sample in a study of Ad26.COV2.S vaccination and SARS-CoV-2 variants. The treatment: some 20 received Ad26.COV2.S at low or high dose, single or two shots; about 5 received placebo; per-sample allocation not given. Day 63 following the first vaccine or placebo injection was when the samples were taken. Sequencing was performed with immunoSEQ multiplex PCR; in TCRdb, only in-frame clones are kept and a portion is missing. The sample holds approximately 480,000 clones; approximately 90% are singletons and the top ten take roughly 13%. The source was peripheral blood, collected in a trial of Ad26.COV2.S vaccine versus placebo. The receptors here all came from a person between 18 and 65 years old who received the Ad26.COV2.S COVID-19 vaccine or a placebo.

The chain links TRBV29-1 to TRBJ1-2, with TRBD1 matching over 8 bases. The CDR3 runs 14 residues. J gave up 1 base and V 1 base, and 2 bases lay outside the gene matches. CDR1 is SQVTM and CDR2 is ANQGSEA in the germline V gene. CDR3 sequence (DNA): TGCAGCGTTGAAGGGACAGGGAATAACTATGGCTACACCTTC. Its translation is CSVEGTGNNYGYTF.

This chain connects TRBV28 to TRBJ2-5; D unresolved. CDR1 is MDHEN, CDR2 SYDVKM, per germline. V lost 5 bases and J lost 5, with 15 bases in between. This CDR3 comprises 14 residues. CDR3 residues: CASSPIFQEETQYF. CDR3 coding DNA: TGTGCCAGCAGTCCCATCTTCCAGGAGGAGACCCAGTACTTC.

This chain connects TRBV9 to TRBJ2-1, with a weak D call TRBD1 (5 bases). CDR1 and CDR2 from the germline V gene are SGDLS and YYNGEE. The CDR3 has 19 residues. Trimming removed 1 base at V and 0 bases at J, with 20 bases between. In nucleotides, the CDR3 is TGTGCCAGCAGCGTATGGGGCGACAGACACCACAGCTCCTACAATGAGCAGTTCTTC. Translation: CASSVWGDRHHSSYNEQFF.

Worth noting for this clone: An end of the junction does not agree with germline; a read error may underlie this. This chain connects TRBV7-9 to TRBJ1-6, with D perhaps TRBD1 (5 bases). Germline values: CDR1 SEHNR, CDR2 FQNEAQ (reference sequence). The CDR3 length is 12 residues. CDR3 sequence: CASSRDLSALHF. For the CDR3, the DNA is TGTGCCAGCAGCCGGGACCTTTCAGCCCTCCACTTT.

The gene calls are TRBV28 and TRBJ1-1; D possibly corresponds to TRBD1 (5 bases). The CDR3 is 15 residues long. The V end was cut by 4 bases, the J end by 3 bases, with 15 bases between. Germline loops: CDR1 MDHEN, CDR2 SYDVKM. The chain's CDR3 is CASSSLMIRDTEAFF. In DNA, the CDR3 is TGTGCCAGCAGTTCCCTCATGATCAGGGACACTGAAGCTTTCTTT.

The chain employs TRBV5-1 and TRBJ2-2; the match to TRBD2 covers 10 bases. CDR1 is SGHRS, CDR2 YFSETQ, per germline. The CDR3 is 18 residues long. After removal of 0 bases from V and 0 bases from J, the junction contained 5 bases not matched to a gene. This CDR3 reads CASSLGLAGVANTGELFF. CDR3 in DNA: TGCGCCAGCAGCTTGGGGCTAGCGGGAGTAGCGAACACCGGGGAGCTGTTTTTT.

This clone was counted once. The chain employs TRBV30 and TRBJ1-1; D is possibly TRBD1 (5 bases). Per germline, CDR1 GTSNPN and CDR2 SVGIG (reference sequence). Between the trimmed V and J ends, which lost 3 bases and 2 bases, there was a span of 10 bases. The length of the CDR3 is 13 residues. CDR3 bases: TGTGCCTGGAGGGGGGGATATAACACTGAAGCTTTCTTT. Translated, it gives CAWRGGYNTEAFF.

The chain has TRBV28 and TRBJ2-7; possible D gene TRBD1, 6 bases. Germline assignment: CDR1 MDHEN and CDR2 SYDVKM. The CDR3 is made up of 15 amino acids. Deletions cut 8 bases from V and 3 bases from J, with 20 bases between. The chain's CDR3 is CASRNTGLGYYEQYF. The CDR3 region has the DNA TGTGCCAGCCGAAACACAGGGCTCGGGTACTACGAGCAGTACTTC. Drawing the rest from reference TRBV28 and TRBJ2-7, the complete variable domain is DVKVTQSSRYLVKRTGEKVFLECVQDMDHENMFWYRQDPGLGLRLIYFSYDVKMKEKGDIPEGYSVSREKKERFSLILESASTNQTSMYLCASRNTGLGYYEQYFGPGTRLTVT.

The V and J genes are TRBV6-6 and TRBJ1-1, with 7 bases that match TRBD1. V was clipped by 7 bases and J by 3 bases; unmatched bases: 5. Germline loops: CDR1 MNHNY, CDR2 SVGAGI (reference sequence). CDR3 length: 13 residues. CDR3 region: CASTLQGHTEAFF. For the CDR3, the DNA is TGTGCCAGCACCCTACAGGGGCACACTGAAGCTTTCTTT.

The chain joins TRBV2 to TRBJ1-3; TRBD1 is a possible D gene (5 bases). The V and J ends lost 1 base and 15 bases respectively, with 13 bases between them. Germline V gives CDR1 SNHLY, CDR2 FYNNEI. The CDR3 loop spans 12 amino acids. The CDR3 DNA sequence: TGTGCCAGCAGTGAAGGGGGGAGCTCGTCATATTTT. Protein: CASSEGGSSSYF.